The 27 T cell receptor beta chains listed next were all sequenced from one sample in a study of monozygotic twins with inflammatory bowel disease. From the 5' RACE reads, TCRdb lists one entry per CDR3 protein and no DNA. Its table records approximately 400,000 distinct CDR3 sequences. The specimen was blood. The receptors were sampled from a human donor with ulcerative colitis or Crohn's disease, or a healthy co-twin of an affected twin (not recorded which).

The V call is TRBV5-1, the J call TRBJ2-7; checking the TCRdb D call of TRBD1 is not possible without DNA. This CDR3 has 14 residues. CDR1 is SGHRS, CDR2 YFSETQ, per germline. The CDR3 protein is CASNIGDNSHEQYF.

The chain carries TRBV7-8 and TRBJ2-1; TCRdb designates TRBD1, a call that cannot be tested without DNA. Germline V gene data show CDR1 as SGHVS and CDR2 as FQNEAQ. CDR3 size: 15 residues. CDR3 amino acids: CASSLALGGNNEQFF.

This CDR3 is CASSLPGGRNYGYTF. The V gene is TRBV7-9, the J gene TRBJ1-2; TCRdb names TRBD1, which stays unverified in the absence of DNA. From germline, CDR1 is SEHNR and CDR2 FQNEAQ (reference sequence). The CDR3 is made up of 15 amino acids. The complete variable domain, with remaining parts taken from reference TRBV7-9 and TRBJ1-2, reads DTGVSQNPRHKITKRGQNVTFRCDPISEHNRLYWYRQTLGQGPEFLTYFQNEAQLEKSRLLSDRFSAERPKGSFSTLEIQRTEQGDSAMYLCASSLPGGRNYGYTFGSGTRLTVV.

V and J are TRBV9 and TRBJ2-2; no DNA is available, so the TRBD1 call from TCRdb remains unchecked. CDR1 is SGDLS, CDR2 YYNGEE, per germline. The CDR3 covers 17 residues. The CDR3 sequence is CASSVVGTGANTGELFF.

This chain connects TRBV7-2 to TRBJ1-3. Per germline, CDR1 SGHTA and CDR2 FQGNSA. The CDR3 contains 15 residues. The CDR3 loop reads CASSLGVNSGNTIYF.

This chain uses TRBV10-2 with TRBJ2-3; TCRdb lists TRBD2, though no DNA is available to test this call. The germline V gene encodes CDR1 WSHSY and CDR2 SAAADI. The length of the CDR3 is 17 residues. The CDR3 is CASSESWTSGAGDTQYF.

This chain connects TRBV5-1 to TRBJ2-3; TCRdb calls TRBD2, which cannot be checked without DNA. Germline V gene lookup returns CDR1 SGHRS and CDR2 YFSETQ. This CDR3 comprises 15 residues. The CDR3 here is CASRKEYGGTDTQYF.

The chain carries TRBV5-1 and TRBJ2-2; TCRdb's D call, TRBD1, is unchecked because there is no DNA. In germline, CDR1 is SGHRS, CDR2 YFSETQ. CDR3 length: 16 residues. CDR3 sequence: CASSAPLTGRAGELFF.

The chain uses TRBV27 and TRBJ2-7. CDR3 length: 14 amino acids. Germline CDR1 is MNHEY and CDR2 is SMNVEV (reference sequence). The CDR3 protein is CASSPGIGTYEQYF.

The rearrangement uses TRBV20-1 and TRBJ2-4; the TRBD1 assignment by TCRdb is unverifiable without DNA. The CDR3 is 13 residues long. From germline, CDR1 is DFQATT and CDR2 SNEGSKA (reference sequence). CDR3 region: CSARFRVKNIQYF.

J is TRBJ2-7 and V is TRBV7-6. From germline, CDR1 is SGHVS and CDR2 FNYEAQ. CDR3 length equals 12 residues. CDR3 protein: CASSQRNYEQYF.

The chain uses TRBV24-1 and TRBJ2-5. Germline V gene sequence: CDR1 KGHDR, CDR2 SFDVKD. The CDR3 runs to 13 residues. CDR3: CATSDSPQETQYF.

The gene calls are TRBV18 and TRBJ2-1; TCRdb's D call of TRBD2 is untestable without DNA. The CDR3 length is 15 residues. Germline lookup yields CDR1 KGHSH and CDR2 LQKENI. CDR3 protein: CASSPSIADHNEQFF.

V is TRBV9 and J is TRBJ2-1; TCRdb outputs TRBD1, but without DNA this stays unchecked. Germline CDR1 is SGDLS and CDR2 is YYNGEE. The CDR3 is 15 residues long. CDR3 loop: CASSVSGTGFGEQFF.

V gene TRBV11-2 combines with J gene TRBJ2-7; TCRdb picks TRBD2, but there is no DNA to check that call. The CDR3 contains 14 residues. Germline V CDR1 and CDR2: SGHAT, FQNNGV. The CDR3: CASSRTSSQYEQYF. Full variable domain (outside the CDR3, taken from reference TRBV11-2 and TRBJ2-7): EAGVAQSPRYKIIEKRQSVAFWCNPISGHATLYWYQQILGQGPKLLIQFQNNGVVDDSQLPKDRFSAERLKGVDSTLKIQPAKLEDSAVYLCASSRTSSQYEQYFGPGTRLTVT.

The chain has TRBV7-9 and TRBJ2-2; TCRdb lists TRBD1, though no DNA is available to test this call. CDR3 size: 13 residues. Per the germline V gene, CDR1 is SEHNR and CDR2 is FQNEAQ (reference sequence). The CDR3 region is CASSLPLTGELFF.

CDR3 region: CASRSVGQIHEQYF. The chain recombines TRBV28 with TRBJ2-7; TCRdb calls TRBD2, which cannot be checked without DNA. Germline CDR1 is MDHEN and CDR2 is SYDVKM. The CDR3 extends over 14 amino acids.

V gene TRBV2 combines with J gene TRBJ2-1. The V gene's germline CDR1 is SNHLY and CDR2 FYNNEI. This CDR3 has 16 amino acids. The CDR3 loop is CASRPIGRSSYNEQFF.

V gene TRBV7-6 combines with J gene TRBJ1-1; checking the TCRdb D call of TRBD1 is not possible without DNA. Germline V lookup: CDR1 SGHVS, CDR2 FNYEAQ. This CDR3 is 13 amino acids long. This CDR3 reads CASRADRDTEAFF.

The V call is TRBV20-1, the J call TRBJ2-1. Germline loops: CDR1 DFQATT, CDR2 SNEGSKA (reference sequence). There are 13 residues in the CDR3. Here the CDR3 reads CSAREPSSHEQFF.

CDR3 loop: CASSSARGGIGEKLFF. The rearrangement links TRBV3-1 to TRBJ1-4; TCRdb outputs TRBD1, but without DNA this stays unchecked. Germline values: CDR1 LGHDT, CDR2 YNNKEL (reference sequence). This CDR3 comprises 16 residues.

The chain carries TRBV20-1 and TRBJ2-1; TCRdb reports TRBD2, a call that lacks DNA to check it against. Germline values: CDR1 DFQATT, CDR2 SNEGSKA (reference sequence). The CDR3 is 17 residues long. The CDR3 spells CSARTYVAGSSYNEQFF.

This rearrangement joins TRBV29-1 to TRBJ2-3; TCRdb reports TRBD2, a call that lacks DNA to check it against. This CDR3 is 12 amino acids long. Germline CDR1 is SQVTM and CDR2 is ANQGSEA. The CDR3 region is CSVSSSSYNLYF.

V usage is TRBV5-1 and J usage is TRBJ2-3; TCRdb proposes TRBD2, but this gene call is untestable without DNA. Germline CDR1 and CDR2: SGHRS and YFSETQ. The CDR3 loop spans 17 amino acids. CDR3 sequence reads: CASSSPEGGGSTDTQYF.

The chain is built from TRBV9 and TRBJ2-5; TCRdb's D call, TRBD2, is unchecked because there is no DNA. Germline values: CDR1 SGDLS, CDR2 YYNGEE. The CDR3 consists of 15 residues. Here the CDR3 reads CASSVSSGRYETQYF.

The rearrangement joins TRBV5-1 to TRBJ2-7; lacking DNA, the TRBD2 call made by TCRdb goes unchecked. The CDR3 is 13 amino acids. Germline loops: CDR1 SGHRS, CDR2 YFSETQ. The CDR3: CASSLAGLGEQYF.

The chain is built from TRBV7-6 and TRBJ1-1. The CDR3 contains 13 residues. CDR1 is SGHVS and CDR2 is FNYEAQ in the germline V gene. Here the CDR3 reads CATSQSPGTEAFF.